Listed below are T cell receptor beta chains from one sample, sequenced in a study of breast tumors, draining lymph nodes, adjacent tissues. TCRdb independently ran MiXCR on the multiplex PCR reads; one entry per CDR3 protein. The data show about 130,000 distinct CDR3 sequences, about 20% seen once. The source material was axillary lymph node tissue. The receptor set was obtained from a female donor with breast cancer. Some clones in this sample may be carry-over from other donors' samples. Both conserved end residues are part of each CDR3. The order of the fields is D gene, CDR3 length, clone size, V gene, J gene, CDR3 protein, CDR3 DNA. The D gene is left open where the match is weak. Some rows have no size entry. The others give once, few or many, or a class for an expanded clone.

D gene: TRBD2; CDR3 length: 15; clone size: NA; V gene: TRBV5-1; J gene: TRBJ2-5; CDR3 protein: CASGSGLAGQETQYF; CDR3 DNA: TGCGCCAGCGGCAGCGGACTAGCGGGACAAGAGACCCAGTACTTC
D gene: NA; CDR3 length: 14; clone size: many; V gene: TRBV5-5; J gene: TRBJ2-2; CDR3 protein: CASSRGLNTGELFF; CDR3 DNA: TGTGCCAGCAGCAGGGGACTGAACACCGGGGAGCTGTTTTTT
D gene: TRBD2; CDR3 length: 15; clone size: many; V gene: TRBV19; J gene: TRBJ2-1; CDR3 protein: CASSQRSSGYNEQFF; CDR3 DNA: TGTGCCAGTAGTCAGCGGTCTAGCGGATACAATGAGCAGTTCTTC
D gene: TRBD2; CDR3 length: 17; clone size: few; V gene: TRBV5-1; J gene: TRBJ2-1; CDR3 protein: CASSLGLIAGAAKEQFF; CDR3 DNA: TGCGCCAGCAGCTTGGGTTTGATAGCGGGGGCGGCCAAGGAGCAGTTCTTC
D gene: NA; CDR3 length: 14; clone size: many; V gene: TRBV7-9; J gene: TRBJ2-5; CDR3 protein: CASKGQGGQETQYF; CDR3 DNA: TGTGCCAGCAAGGGCCAAGGGGGCCAAGAGACCCAGTACTTC
D gene: TRBD2; CDR3 length: 16; clone size: few; V gene: TRBV28; J gene: TRBJ2-3; CDR3 protein: CASSSGLAGVLDTQYF; CDR3 DNA: TGTGCCAGCAGTTCTGGACTAGCGGGAGTACTGGATACGCAGTATTTT
D gene: TRBD2; CDR3 length: 14; clone size: many; V gene: TRBV2; J gene: TRBJ2-7; CDR3 protein: CASSEGGRIDEQYF; CDR3 DNA: TGTGCCAGCAGTGAAGGCGGGAGAATCGACGAGCAGTACTTC
D gene: TRBD2; CDR3 length: 15; clone size: NA; V gene: TRBV2; J gene: TRBJ2-1; CDR3 protein: CASRHGTSANHGQFF; CDR3 DNA: TGTGCCAGCAGGCACGGGACTAGCGCCAACCATGGGCAGTTCTTC
D gene: NA; CDR3 length: 19; clone size: many; V gene: TRBV7-2; J gene: TRBJ2-1; CDR3 protein: CASSLVLGKGLLSYNEQFF; CDR3 DNA: TGTGCCAGCAGCTTAGTTCTCGGAAAAGGATTGTTGTCCTACAATGAGCAGTTCTTC
D gene: TRBD2; CDR3 length: 15; clone size: many; V gene: TRBV20-1; J gene: TRBJ2-3; CDR3 protein: CSARGASGRADTQYF; CDR3 DNA: TGCAGTGCTAGAGGGGCTAGCGGGAGGGCAGATACGCAGTATTTT
D gene: TRBD2; CDR3 length: 18; clone size: many; V gene: TRBV7-9; J gene: TRBJ2-3; CDR3 protein: CASSLRSLAGGPTDTQYF; CDR3 DNA: TGTGCCAGCAGCTTACGATCCCTAGCGGGAGGCCCCACAGATACGCAGTATTTT
D gene: TRBD2; CDR3 length: 16; clone size: few; V gene: TRBV4-1; J gene: TRBJ2-1; CDR3 protein: CASSPRGGPTYNEQFF; CDR3 DNA: TGCGCCAGCAGTCCTCGGGGGGGACCTACCTACAATGAGCAGTTCTTC
D gene: NA; CDR3 length: 13; clone size: many; V gene: TRBV20-1; J gene: TRBJ2-7; CDR3 protein: CSARLGASYEQYF; CDR3 DNA: TGCAGTGCTAGATTGGGGGCCAGCTACGAGCAGTACTTC
D gene: TRBD1; CDR3 length: 13; clone size: many; V gene: TRBV5-6; J gene: TRBJ1-2; CDR3 protein: CASTRGGAGGYTF; CDR3 DNA: TGTGCCAGCACCAGGGGGGGGGCCGGTGGCTACACCTTC
D gene: NA; CDR3 length: 15; clone size: many; V gene: TRBV6-6; J gene: TRBJ1-2; CDR3 protein: CASSYQQARSYGYTF; CDR3 DNA: TGTGCCAGCAGTTACCAGCAGGCCCGATCCTATGGCTACACCTTC
D gene: TRBD2; CDR3 length: 16; clone size: few; V gene: TRBV7-2; J gene: TRBJ2-3; CDR3 protein: CASSLVASGPTDTQYF; CDR3 DNA: TGTGCCAGCAGCTTAGTGGCTAGCGGCCCCACAGATACGCAGTATTTT
D gene: TRBD1; CDR3 length: 13; clone size: many; V gene: TRBV7-2; J gene: TRBJ2-1; CDR3 protein: CASSLDRVNEQFF; CDR3 DNA: TGTGCCAGCAGCCTGGACAGGGTCAATGAGCAGTTCTTC
D gene: NA; CDR3 length: 15; clone size: NA; V gene: TRBV27; J gene: TRBJ1-3; CDR3 protein: CASSKSRSRGNTRYF; CDR3 DNA: TGTGCCAGCAGTAAGTCCCGCAGCCGAGGGAACACCAGATATTTT
D gene: TRBD1; CDR3 length: 15; clone size: once; V gene: TRBV5-1; J gene: TRBJ2-4; CDR3 protein: CASSLSTGAKNIQYF; CDR3 DNA: TGCGCCAGCAGCTTGTCGACAGGGGCAAAAAACATTCAGTACTTC
D gene: TRBD2; CDR3 length: 16; clone size: many; V gene: TRBV6-2/TRBV6-3; J gene: TRBJ2-7; CDR3 protein: CASSYTSGSWGYEQYF; CDR3 DNA: TGTGCCAGCAGTTACACTAGCGGGAGCTGGGGCTACGAGCAGTACTTC
D gene: TRBD1; CDR3 length: 15; clone size: few; V gene: TRBV18; J gene: TRBJ2-7; CDR3 protein: CASSQETGAPYEQYF; CDR3 DNA: TGTGCCAGCTCACAGGAGACAGGGGCGCCCTACGAGCAGTACTTC
D gene: TRBD1; CDR3 length: 20; clone size: few; V gene: TRBV5-4; J gene: TRBJ2-7; CDR3 protein: CASSFRPWTGVRAPSYEQYF; CDR3 DNA: TGTGCCAGCAGCTTTAGGCCTTGGACAGGGGTTAGGGCCCCGTCCTACGAGCAGTACTTC
D gene: NA; CDR3 length: 11; clone size: many; V gene: TRBV6-5; J gene: TRBJ2-5; CDR3 protein: CASSLKGTQYF; CDR3 DNA: TGTGCCAGCAGTCTTAAGGGGACCCAGTACTTC
D gene: TRBD1; CDR3 length: 15; clone size: many; V gene: TRBV12-3/TRBV12-4; J gene: TRBJ2-7; CDR3 protein: CASSLRRQGSYEQYF; CDR3 DNA: TGTGCCAGCAGTTTACGAAGACAGGGGAGCTACGAGCAGTACTTC
D gene: TRBD1; CDR3 length: 12; clone size: NA; V gene: TRBV20-1; J gene: TRBJ2-7; CDR3 protein: CSAFRDRDEQYF; CDR3 DNA: TGCAGTGCTTTCCGGGACAGGGACGAGCAGTACTTC
D gene: NA; CDR3 length: 14; clone size: many; V gene: TRBV19; J gene: TRBJ2-7; CDR3 protein: CASSVTGFSYEQYF; CDR3 DNA: TGTGCCAGTAGTGTGACAGGATTCTCCTACGAGCAGTACTTC
D gene: NA; CDR3 length: 13; clone size: many; V gene: TRBV11-3; J gene: TRBJ2-7; CDR3 protein: CASSLGGELEQYF; CDR3 DNA: TGTGCCAGCAGCTTAGGTGGGGAACTCGAGCAGTACTTC
D gene: TRBD2; CDR3 length: 17; clone size: many; V gene: TRBV11-1; J gene: TRBJ2-1; CDR3 protein: CASSLGRGGSGDNEQFF; CDR3 DNA: TGTGCCAGCAGCTTAGGTCGGGGCGGGAGCGGCGACAATGAGCAGTTCTTC
D gene: NA; CDR3 length: 13; clone size: many; V gene: TRBV4-1; J gene: TRBJ2-1; CDR3 protein: CASSQGEVREQFF; CDR3 DNA: TGCGCCAGCAGCCAAGGGGAAGTTCGTGAGCAGTTCTTC
D gene: TRBD1; CDR3 length: 14; clone size: many; V gene: TRBV20-1; J gene: TRBJ2-7; CDR3 protein: CSASVPGGSYEQYF; CDR3 DNA: TGCAGTGCTAGTGTACCAGGGGGCTCCTACGAGCAGTACTTC
D gene: TRBD2; CDR3 length: 13; clone size: many; V gene: TRBV20-1; J gene: TRBJ2-7; CDR3 protein: CSASGTSGFEQYF; CDR3 DNA: TGCAGTGCTTCCGGGACTAGCGGTTTCGAGCAGTACTTC